Listed below are T cell receptor beta chains from one sample, sequenced in a study of cytomegalovirus exposure and HLA in healthy donors. Generated by immunoSEQ multiplex PCR, the TCRdb table keeps only in-frame clones and is missing some. The sample yields about 150,000 clones, 80% seen once. The sequenced sample was PBMCs. The source of these receptors is a woman aged 40-49 years in good health and CMV-seropositive. The CDR3 runs from the conserved cysteine through the conserved F or W. The D gene is left open where the match is weak. Not every row has a clone size; where given, it reads once, few, many or a size class.

TRBV11-3,.,TRBJ2-5,.,CASSYLGGQETQYF,TGTGCCAGCAGCTACCTGGGAGGACAAGAGACCCAGTACTTC
TRBV7-9,TRBD2,TRBJ2-7,few,CASSLSGGYEQYF,TGTGCCAGCAGCCTGAGCGGGGGTTACGAGCAGTACTTC
TRBV11-2,TRBD2,TRBJ2-1,few,CASSLGLAGNYEQFF,TGTGCCAGCAGCTTAGGACTAGCGGGAAATTATGAGCAGTTCTTC
TRBV14,.,TRBJ2-7,.,CASSRGQPYEQYF,TGTGCCAGCAGCCGCGGACAGCCCTACGAGCAGTACTTC
TRBV9,.,TRBJ2-3,once,CASSVVGAPEADTQYF,TGTGCCAGCAGCGTAGTGGGGGCGCCCGAGGCAGATACGCAGTATTTT
TRBV5-1,.,TRBJ2-6,.,CASSLIGRGQSSGANVLTF,TGCGCCAGCAGCTTGATAGGCAGGGGCCAAAGCTCTGGGGCCAACGTCCTGACTTTC
TRBV7-6,TRBD2,TRBJ2-2,.,CASSSRLAGGIFDTGELFF,TGTGCCAGCAGCTCCAGACTAGCGGGAGGGATCTTCGACACCGGGGAGCTGTTTTTT
TRBV4-1,TRBD2,TRBJ2-2,.,CASSQGLAGVGELFF,TGCGCCAGCAGCCAAGGGCTAGCGGGAGTGGGAGAGCTGTTTTTT
TRBV5-1,TRBD1,TRBJ1-1,few,CASSINRGDRSTGTEAFF,TGCGCCAGCAGCATTAACAGGGGGGATCGATCTACGGGCACTGAAGCTTTCTTT
TRBV5-1,.,TRBJ2-6,.,CASSLEPSSSSGANVLTF,TGCGCCAGCAGCTTGGAGCCGTCTTCGAGCTCTGGGGCCAACGTCCTGACTTTC
TRBV7-8,.,TRBJ2-7,.,CASSLAAIGAKTYEQYF,TGTGCCAGCAGCTTAGCGGCAATTGGGGCTAAGACCTACGAGCAGTACTTC
TRBV18,.,TRBJ1-3,.,CASSPERDTSGNTIYF,TGTGCCAGCTCACCCGAGAGGGATACCTCTGGAAACACCATATATTTT
TRBV7-9,TRBD2,TRBJ2-3,.,CASSSGLAGVADTQYF,TGTGCCAGCAGCTCCGGACTAGCGGGAGTGGCAGATACGCAGTATTTT
TRBV29-1,.,TRBJ2-2,.,CSVDPGRGAGELFF,TGCAGCGTTGACCCCGGGAGAGGGGCCGGGGAGCTGTTTTTT
TRBV27,.,TRBJ2-3,.,CASSSHLSTDTQYF,TGTGCCAGCAGTAGTCACTTAAGCACAGATACGCAGTATTTT
TRBV9,.,TRBJ2-2,.,CAGSARQNTGELFF,TGTGCCGGCAGCGCACGACAGAACACCGGGGAGCTGTTTTTT
TRBV1,.,TRBJ2-3,.,CTSSQDFIGGTDTQYF,TGCACCAGCAGCCAAGACTTTATTGGCGGAACAGATACGCAGTATTTT
TRBV5-8,TRBD2,TRBJ2-7,.,CAGAGVKGLAGFEQYF,TGTGCCGGAGCAGGGGTTAAGGGACTAGCGGGATTCGAGCAGTACTTC
TRBV2,.,TRBJ2-7,.,CASAVTASSYEQYF,TGTGCCAGCGCGGTGACAGCGAGCTCCTACGAGCAGTACTTC
TRBV16,TRBD1,TRBJ2-1,.,CASSQLGQGRSYNEQFF,TGTGCCAGCAGCCAATTGGGACAGGGCCGCTCCTACAATGAGCAGTTCTTC
TRBV6-5,TRBD1,TRBJ1-5,.,CASGDRSNQPQHF,TGTGCCAGCGGGGACAGGAGCAATCAGCCCCAGCATTTT
TRBV27,.,TRBJ2-7,.,CASSALNRALGTYEQYF,TGTGCCAGCTCAGCCCTAAACAGGGCTCTTGGAACCTACGAGCAGTACTTC
TRBV11-2,.,TRBJ2-1,.,CASSLSRQQQFF,TGTGCCAGCAGCTTATCCAGGCAGCAGCAGTTCTTC
TRBV13,TRBD2,TRBJ2-1,once,CASSLAGKASGLVGEQFF,TGTGCCAGCAGCTTAGCAGGGAAGGCTAGCGGTCTTGTGGGTGAGCAGTTCTTC
TRBV6-1,.,TRBJ2-2,.,CASSDKVEYRWELFF,TGTGCCAGCAGTGATAAGGTGGAGTACCGTTGGGAGCTGTTTTTT
TRBV5-6,TRBD1,TRBJ2-2,.,CASSRDRVNTGELFF,TGTGCCAGCAGCCGGGACAGGGTGAACACCGGGGAGCTGTTTTTT
TRBV6-1,.,TRBJ2-7,.,CASTSGGTQYF,TGTGCCAGCACTTCAGGGGGGACTCAGTACTTC
TRBV5-1,.,TRBJ2-4,.,CASSLGTAGLAKNIQYF,TGCGCCAGCAGCTTGGGAACTGCTGGTCTAGCCAAAAACATTCAGTACTTC
TRBV14,.,TRBJ2-3,.,CASSLGGPTDTQYF,TGTGCCAGCAGCCTCGGCGGGCCCACAGATACGCAGTATTTT
TRBV7-8,TRBD2,TRBJ2-1,few,CASSGGGNEQFF,TGTGCCAGCAGCGGGGGGGGAAATGAGCAGTTCTTC
TRBV29-1,TRBD1,TRBJ1-1,few,CSVDRGNTEAFF,TGCAGCGTCGACAGGGGGAACACTGAAGCTTTCTTT
TRBV11-3,.,TRBJ2-5,.,CASSLVGLAGETQYF,TGTGCCAGCAGCTTAGTGGGCCTAGCTGGCGAGACCCAGTACTTC
TRBV18,.,TRBJ2-2,.,CASSLSRGLAGELFF,TGTGCCAGCTCACTATCAAGGGGATTAGCCGGGGAGCTGTTTTTT
TRBV13,.,TRBJ1-4,.,CASSSQRSEKLFF,TGTGCCAGCAGCTCCCAAAGGAGTGAAAAACTGTTTTTT
TRBV10-3,.,TRBJ2-5,.,CATLAAGSETQYF,TGTGCCACTCTTGCAGCCGGGTCTGAGACCCAGTACTTC
TRBV7-9,.,TRBJ2-1,.,CASSNTPGLAGNEQFF,TGTGCCAGCAGCAATACCCCTGGGCTAGCTGGCAATGAGCAGTTCTTC
TRBV10-3,.,TRBJ1-1,.,CAISPGGGGKSEAFF,TGTGCCATCAGTCCCGGGGGAGGGGGGAAGTCTGAAGCTTTCTTT
TRBV2,.,TRBJ2-7,.,CASSEETEGEQYF,TGTGCCAGCAGTGAGGAGACAGAAGGTGAGCAGTACTTC
TRBV27,.,TRBJ1-1,.,CASSLRSGNAEAFF,TGTGCCAGCAGTTTAAGGTCGGGGAACGCTGAAGCTTTCTTT
TRBV4-1,.,TRBJ2-7,.,CASSPLGANLRYEQYF,TGCGCCAGCAGCCCGCTGGGCGCAAACCTACGGTACGAGCAGTACTTC
TRBV28,.,TRBJ1-5,.,CASSFSLHNQPQHF,TGTGCCAGCAGTTTTAGCCTACACAATCAGCCCCAGCATTTT
TRBV18,.,TRBJ1-1,few,CASSLSEELEAFF,TGTGCCAGCTCACTAAGCGAGGAACTTGAAGCTTTCTTT
TRBV9,TRBD2,TRBJ2-1,.,CASSVESKVSSGKVGGAHEQFF,TGTGCCAGCAGCGTAGAGAGCAAAGTGTCTAGCGGGAAGGTGGGTGGCGCACATGAGCAGTTCTTC
TRBV10-2,TRBD2,TRBJ2-5,.,CASSGTSQETQYF,TGCGCCAGCAGTGGGACTAGCCAAGAGACCCAGTACTTC
TRBV7-8,TRBD2,TRBJ2-7,.,CASRLAGGRSYEQYF,TGTGCCAGCAGGTTAGCGGGAGGCCGCTCCTACGAGCAGTACTTC
TRBV4-2,TRBD2,TRBJ2-1,.,CASSQDLAGYNEQFF,TGTGCCAGCAGCCAAGACTTAGCGGGCTACAATGAGCAGTTCTTC
TRBV7-3,.,TRBJ1-1,.,CASSSGSNTEAFF,TGTGCCAGCAGCTCCGGGTCGAACACTGAAGCTTTCTTT
TRBV7-9,TRBD1,TRBJ2-5,.,CASSFRRDREQETQYF,TGTGCCAGCAGCTTTCGCCGGGACAGGGAACAAGAGACCCAGTACTTC
TRBV2,.,TRBJ2-1,.,CASSYQDLVYNEQFF,TGTGCCAGCAGTTATCAGGATTTGGTGTACAATGAGCAGTTCTTC
TRBV6-1,.,TRBJ2-3,.,CASEVGSDTQYF,TGTGCCAGCGAAGTGGGCTCAGATACGCAGTATTTT
TRBV2,TRBD2,TRBJ2-7,once,CASTPGGSNEQYF,TGTGCCAGCACGCCCGGCGGGAGCAACGAGCAGTACTTC
TRBV9,.,TRBJ2-3,.,CASSQGRGTGTDTQYF,TGTGCCAGCAGCCAGGGCCGGGGGACTGGCACAGATACGCAGTATTTT
TRBV18,TRBD1,TRBJ2-1,.,CASSPGQGDNEQFF,TGTGCCAGCTCACCGGGGCAGGGGGACAATGAGCAGTTCTTC
TRBV11-2,TRBD1,TRBJ2-2,.,CASSEDRGNTGELFF,TGTGCCAGCAGCGAGGACAGGGGAAACACCGGGGAGCTGTTTTTT
TRBV6-1,TRBD1,TRBJ1-5,.,CASTVPGQGFQPQHF,TGTGCCAGCACCGTGCCGGGACAGGGTTTCCAGCCCCAGCATTTT